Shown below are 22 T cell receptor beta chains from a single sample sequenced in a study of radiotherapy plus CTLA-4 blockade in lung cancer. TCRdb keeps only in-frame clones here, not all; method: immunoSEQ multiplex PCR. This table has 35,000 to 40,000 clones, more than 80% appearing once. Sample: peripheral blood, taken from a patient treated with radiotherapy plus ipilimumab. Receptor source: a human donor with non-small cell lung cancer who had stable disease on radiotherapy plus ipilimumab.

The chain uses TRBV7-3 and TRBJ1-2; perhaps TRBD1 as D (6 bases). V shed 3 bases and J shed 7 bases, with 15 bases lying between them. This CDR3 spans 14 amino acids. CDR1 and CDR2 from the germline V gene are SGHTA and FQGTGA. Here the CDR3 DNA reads TGTGCCAGCAGCTTCGACACAGGGCGCGGTGGCTACACCTTC. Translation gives CASSFDTGRGGYTF.

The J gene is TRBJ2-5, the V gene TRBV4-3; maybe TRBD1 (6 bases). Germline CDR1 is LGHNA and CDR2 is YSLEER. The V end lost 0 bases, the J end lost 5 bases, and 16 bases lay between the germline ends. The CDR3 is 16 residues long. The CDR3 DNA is TGCGCCAGCAGCCAAGAATGGGACACGCCGGGGGAGACCCAGTACTTC. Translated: CASSQEWDTPGETQYF.

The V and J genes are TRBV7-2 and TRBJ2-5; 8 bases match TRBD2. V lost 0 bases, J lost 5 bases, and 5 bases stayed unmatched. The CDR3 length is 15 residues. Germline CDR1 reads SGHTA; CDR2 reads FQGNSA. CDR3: CASSLAAGGRETQYF. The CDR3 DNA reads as TGTGCCAGCAGCTTAGCGGCGGGAGGTCGCGAGACCCAGTACTTC.

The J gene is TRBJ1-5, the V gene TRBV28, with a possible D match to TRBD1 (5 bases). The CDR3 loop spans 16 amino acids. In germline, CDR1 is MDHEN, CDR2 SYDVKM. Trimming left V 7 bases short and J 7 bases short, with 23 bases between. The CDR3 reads CASIPLGPGGYQPQHF. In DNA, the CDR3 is TGTGCCAGCATTCCCCTTGGGCCGGGGGGATACCAGCCCCAGCATTTT.

The DNA of the CDR3 is TGTGCCAGCAGTTCCCCACGACTAGCGGTGACCTACAATGAGCAGTTCTTC. Translation: CASSSPRLAVTYNEQFF. The gene calls are TRBV27 and TRBJ2-1, with 9 nucleotides matching TRBD2. This CDR3 has 17 residues. Germline CDR1 and CDR2: MNHEY and SMNVEV (reference sequence). The trim removed 4 bases at V and 2 bases at J, leaving 9 bases unmatched.

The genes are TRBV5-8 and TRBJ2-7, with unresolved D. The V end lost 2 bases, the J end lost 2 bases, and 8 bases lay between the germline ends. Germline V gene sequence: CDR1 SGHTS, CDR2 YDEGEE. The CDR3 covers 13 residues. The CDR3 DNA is TGTGCCAGCAGCTTTTACAGAACCTACGAGCAGTACTTC. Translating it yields CASSFYRTYEQYF. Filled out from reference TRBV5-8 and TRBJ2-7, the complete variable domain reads EAGVTQSPTHLIKTRGQQATLRCSPISGHTSVYWYQQALGLGLQFLLWYDEGEERNRGNFPPRFSGRQFPNYSSELNVNALELEDSALYLCASSFYRTYEQYFGPGTRLTVT.

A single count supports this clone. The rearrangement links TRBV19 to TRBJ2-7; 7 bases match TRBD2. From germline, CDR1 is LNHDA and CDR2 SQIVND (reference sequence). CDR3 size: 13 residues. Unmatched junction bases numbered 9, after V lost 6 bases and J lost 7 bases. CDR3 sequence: CASRLLAGGEQYF. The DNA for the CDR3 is TGTGCCAGTAGGCTCTTAGCGGGCGGGGAGCAGTACTTC.

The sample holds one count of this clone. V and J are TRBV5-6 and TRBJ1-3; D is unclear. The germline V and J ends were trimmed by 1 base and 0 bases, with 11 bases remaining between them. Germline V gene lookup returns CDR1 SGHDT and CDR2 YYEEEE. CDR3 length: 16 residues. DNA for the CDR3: TGTGCCAGCAGCTTGCGGCGGGTGTTCTCTGGAAACACCATATATTTT. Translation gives CASSLRRVFSGNTIYF.

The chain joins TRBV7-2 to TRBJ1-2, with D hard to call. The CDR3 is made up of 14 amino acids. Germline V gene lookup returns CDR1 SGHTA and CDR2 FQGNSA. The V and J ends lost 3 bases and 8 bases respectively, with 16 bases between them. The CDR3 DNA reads TGTGCCAGCAGCTTGAGCGCCCCGTTGAGGGGCTACACCTTC. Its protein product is CASSLSAPLRGYTF.

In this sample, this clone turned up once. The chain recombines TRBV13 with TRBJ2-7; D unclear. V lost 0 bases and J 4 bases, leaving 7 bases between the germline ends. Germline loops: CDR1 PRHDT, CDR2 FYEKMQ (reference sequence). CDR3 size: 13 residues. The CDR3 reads CASSLGRRYEQYF. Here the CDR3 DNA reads TGTGCCAGCAGCTTAGGCCGCCGGTACGAGCAGTACTTC.

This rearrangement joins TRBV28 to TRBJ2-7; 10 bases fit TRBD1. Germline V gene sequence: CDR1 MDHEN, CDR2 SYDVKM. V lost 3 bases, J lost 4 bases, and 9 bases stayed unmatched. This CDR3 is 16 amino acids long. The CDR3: CASSFPLGTGEYEQYF. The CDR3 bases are TGTGCCAGCAGTTTCCCACTCGGGACAGGGGAGTACGAGCAGTACTTC.

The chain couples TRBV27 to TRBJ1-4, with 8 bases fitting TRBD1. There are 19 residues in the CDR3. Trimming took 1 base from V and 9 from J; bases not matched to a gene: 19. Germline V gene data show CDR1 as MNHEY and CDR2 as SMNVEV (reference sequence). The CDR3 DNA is TGTGCCAGCAGTTTATTATTCCGACAGGGGAGTAGTGGGATGAAAAAACTGTTTTTT. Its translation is CASSLLFRQGSSGMKKLFF.

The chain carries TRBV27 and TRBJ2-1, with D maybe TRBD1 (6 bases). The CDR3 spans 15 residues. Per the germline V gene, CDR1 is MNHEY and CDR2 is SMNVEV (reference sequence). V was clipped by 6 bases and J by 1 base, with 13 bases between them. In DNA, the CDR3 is TGTGCCAGCAGGAGAACAGGGAGATCCTACAATGAGCAGTTCTTC. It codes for CASRRTGRSYNEQFF.

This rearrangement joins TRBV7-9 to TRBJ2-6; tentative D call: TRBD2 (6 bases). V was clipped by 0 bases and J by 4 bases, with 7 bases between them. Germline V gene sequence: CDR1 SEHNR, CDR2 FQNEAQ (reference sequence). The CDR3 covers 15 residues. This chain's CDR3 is CASSLAGRGANVLTF. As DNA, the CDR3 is TGTGCCAGCAGCTTAGCAGGGAGGGGGGCCAACGTCCTGACTTTC.

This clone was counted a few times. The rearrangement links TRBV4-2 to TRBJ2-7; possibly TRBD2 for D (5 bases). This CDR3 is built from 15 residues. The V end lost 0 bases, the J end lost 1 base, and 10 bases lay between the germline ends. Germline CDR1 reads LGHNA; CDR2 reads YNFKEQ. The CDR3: CASSQEEAESYEQYF. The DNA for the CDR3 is TGTGCCAGCAGCCAAGAAGAAGCGGAGTCCTACGAGCAGTACTTC.

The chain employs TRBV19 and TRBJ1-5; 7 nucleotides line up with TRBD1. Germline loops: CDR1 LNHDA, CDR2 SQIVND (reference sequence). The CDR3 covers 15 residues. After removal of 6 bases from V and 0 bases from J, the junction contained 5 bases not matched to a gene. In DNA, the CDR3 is TGTGCCAGTAGAATGACAGGGATTAGCAATCAGCCCCAGCATTTT. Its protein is CASRMTGISNQPQHF.

The CDR3 DNA reads as TGTGCCAGCAGCATAATAGCGGCTAGCACAGATACGCAGTATTTT. This sequence encodes CASSIIAASTDTQYF. J is TRBJ2-3 and V is TRBV5-4; D might be TRBD2 (6 bases). Per the germline V gene, CDR1 is SGHNT and CDR2 is YYREEE (reference sequence). The V end lost 4 bases, the J end lost 0 bases, and 12 bases lay between the germline ends. The CDR3 covers 15 residues. The variable domain in full, with the rest retrieved from reference TRBV5-4 and TRBJ2-3, is ETGVTQSPTHLIKTRGQQVTLRCSSQSGHNTVSWYQQALGQGPQFIFQYYREEENGRGNFPPRFSGLQFPNYSSELNVNALELDDSALYLCASSIIAASTDTQYFGPGTRLTVL.

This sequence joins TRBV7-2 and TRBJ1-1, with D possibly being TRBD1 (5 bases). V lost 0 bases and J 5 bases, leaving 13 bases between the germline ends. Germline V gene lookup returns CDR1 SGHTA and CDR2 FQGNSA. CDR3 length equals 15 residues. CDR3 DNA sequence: TGTGCCAGCAGCTTAGCGGCAGGGCCGAGGACTGAAGCTTTCTTT. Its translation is CASSLAAGPRTEAFF. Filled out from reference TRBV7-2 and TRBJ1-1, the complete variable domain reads GAGVSQSPSNKVTEKGKDVELRCDPISGHTALYWYRQSLGQGLEFLIYFQGNSAPDKSGLPSDRFSAERTGGSVSTLTIQRTQQEDSAVYLCASSLAAGPRTEAFFGQGTRLTVV.

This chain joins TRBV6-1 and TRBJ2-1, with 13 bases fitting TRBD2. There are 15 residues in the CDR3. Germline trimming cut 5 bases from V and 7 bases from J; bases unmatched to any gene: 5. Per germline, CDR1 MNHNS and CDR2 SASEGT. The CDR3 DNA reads TGTGCCAGCAGTTGGACTAGCGGGAGTCCGAATGAGCAGTTCTTC. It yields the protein CASSWTSGSPNEQFF.

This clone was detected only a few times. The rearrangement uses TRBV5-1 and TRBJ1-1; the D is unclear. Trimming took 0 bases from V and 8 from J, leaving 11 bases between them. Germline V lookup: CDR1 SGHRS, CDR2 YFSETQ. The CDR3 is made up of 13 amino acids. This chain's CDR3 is CASSLERGTEAFF. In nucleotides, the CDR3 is TGCGCCAGCAGCTTGGAGAGAGGCACCGAAGCTTTCTTT.

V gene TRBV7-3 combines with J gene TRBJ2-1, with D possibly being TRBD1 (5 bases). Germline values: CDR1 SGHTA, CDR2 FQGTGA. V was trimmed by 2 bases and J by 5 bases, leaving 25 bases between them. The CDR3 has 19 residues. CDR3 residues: CASSLGLRTPTLRDNEQFF. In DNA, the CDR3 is TGTGCCAGCAGCTTAGGATTGAGAACTCCTACCCTCAGGGACAATGAGCAGTTCTTC.

CDR3 region: CASSQEVTGTAFYEQYF. For the CDR3, the DNA is TGTGCCAGCAGCCAAGAAGTGACCGGGACAGCCTTCTACGAGCAGTACTTC. The genes are TRBV4-2 and TRBJ2-7, with TRBD1 matching 7 bases. Germline CDR1 reads LGHNA; CDR2 reads YNFKEQ. The CDR3 spans 17 residues. J gave up 3 bases and V 0 bases, and 11 bases lay outside the gene matches.